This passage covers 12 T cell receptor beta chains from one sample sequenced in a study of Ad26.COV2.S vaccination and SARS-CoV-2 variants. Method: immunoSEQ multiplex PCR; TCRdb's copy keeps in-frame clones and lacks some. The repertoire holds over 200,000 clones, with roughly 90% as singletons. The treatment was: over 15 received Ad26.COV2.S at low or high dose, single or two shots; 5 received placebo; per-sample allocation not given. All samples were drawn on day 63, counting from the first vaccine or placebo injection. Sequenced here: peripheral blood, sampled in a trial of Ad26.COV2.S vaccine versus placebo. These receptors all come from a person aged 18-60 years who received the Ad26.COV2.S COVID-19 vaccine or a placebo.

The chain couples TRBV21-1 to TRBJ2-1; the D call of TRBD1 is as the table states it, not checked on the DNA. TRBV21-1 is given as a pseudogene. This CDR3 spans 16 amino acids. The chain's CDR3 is CASSEAPGQGDNEQFF. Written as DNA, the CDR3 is TGTGCCAGCAGCGAAGCCCCGGGACAGGGGGACAATGAGCAGTTCTTC.

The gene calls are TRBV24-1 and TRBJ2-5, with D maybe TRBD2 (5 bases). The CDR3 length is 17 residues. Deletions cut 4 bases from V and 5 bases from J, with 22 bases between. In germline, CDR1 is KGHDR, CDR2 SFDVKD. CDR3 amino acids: CATSDPGPAQVAETQYF. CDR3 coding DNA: TGTGCCACCAGTGACCCTGGCCCGGCGCAAGTAGCGGAGACCCAGTACTTC.

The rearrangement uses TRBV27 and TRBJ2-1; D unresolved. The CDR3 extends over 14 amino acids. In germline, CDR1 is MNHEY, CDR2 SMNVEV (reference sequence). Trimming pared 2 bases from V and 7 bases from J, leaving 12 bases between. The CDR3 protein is CASSLRTVANEQFF. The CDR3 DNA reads TGTGCCAGCAGTTTAAGAACTGTTGCGAATGAGCAGTTCTTC.

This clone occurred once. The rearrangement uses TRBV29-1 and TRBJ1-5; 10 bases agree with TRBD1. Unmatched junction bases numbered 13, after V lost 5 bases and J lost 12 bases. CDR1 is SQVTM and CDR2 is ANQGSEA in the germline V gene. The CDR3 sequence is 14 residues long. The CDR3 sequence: CSVSGQGDAWDQHF. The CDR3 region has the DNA TGCAGCGTTAGCGGACAGGGGGACGCGTGGGACCAGCATTTT.

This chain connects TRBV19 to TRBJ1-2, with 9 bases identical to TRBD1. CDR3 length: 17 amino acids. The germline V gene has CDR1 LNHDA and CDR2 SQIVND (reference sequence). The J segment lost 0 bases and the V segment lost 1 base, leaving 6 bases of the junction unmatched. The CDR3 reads CASSIGWTGASNYGYTF. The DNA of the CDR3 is TGTGCCAGTAGTATAGGGTGGACAGGGGCCTCTAACTATGGCTACACCTTC.

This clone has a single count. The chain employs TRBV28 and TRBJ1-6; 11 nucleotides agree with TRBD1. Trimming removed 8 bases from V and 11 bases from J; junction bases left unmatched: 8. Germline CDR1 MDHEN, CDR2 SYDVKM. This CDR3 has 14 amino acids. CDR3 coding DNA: TGTGCCAGCCTAACGGGACAGGGGGTTCCACCCCTCCACTTT. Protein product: CASLTGQGVPPLHF.

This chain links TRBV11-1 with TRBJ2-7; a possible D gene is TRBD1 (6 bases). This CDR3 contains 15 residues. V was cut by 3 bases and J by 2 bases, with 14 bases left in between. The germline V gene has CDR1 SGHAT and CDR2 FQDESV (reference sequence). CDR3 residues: CASSLWGQSTYEQYF. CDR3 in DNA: TGTGCCAGCAGCTTGTGGGGGCAAAGTACCTACGAGCAGTACTTC.

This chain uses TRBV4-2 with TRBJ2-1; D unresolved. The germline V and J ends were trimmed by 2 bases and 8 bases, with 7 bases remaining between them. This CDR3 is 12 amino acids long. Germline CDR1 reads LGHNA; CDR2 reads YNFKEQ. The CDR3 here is CASSQFGDEQFF. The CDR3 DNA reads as TGTGCCAGCAGCCAATTTGGGGATGAGCAGTTCTTC.

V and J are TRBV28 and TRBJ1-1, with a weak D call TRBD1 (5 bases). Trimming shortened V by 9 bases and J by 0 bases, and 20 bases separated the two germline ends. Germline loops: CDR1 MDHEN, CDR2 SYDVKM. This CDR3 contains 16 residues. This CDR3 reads CARAPRGYAMNTEAFF. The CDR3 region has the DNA TGTGCCAGGGCCCCCCGGGGGTACGCCATGAACACTGAAGCTTTCTTT.

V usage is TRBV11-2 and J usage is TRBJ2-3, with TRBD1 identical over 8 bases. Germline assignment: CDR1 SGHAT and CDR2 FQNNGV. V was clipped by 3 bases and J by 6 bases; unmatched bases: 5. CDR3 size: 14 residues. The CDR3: CASSLTRGLDTQYF. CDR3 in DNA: TGTGCCAGCAGCTTGACCAGGGGGCTGGATACGCAGTATTTT.

In DNA, the CDR3 is TGTGCCAGCAGCTTAAGGCCTTGGCAGGGGGTGTACGAGCAGTACTTC. Its translation is CASSLRPWQGVYEQYF. The chain is built from TRBV11-3 and TRBJ2-7; 7 nucleotides align to TRBD1. V trimming: 2 bases; J trimming: 4 bases; junction bases outside the gene matches: 11. Germline lookup yields CDR1 SGHNT and CDR2 YENEEA. CDR3 length: 16 amino acids.

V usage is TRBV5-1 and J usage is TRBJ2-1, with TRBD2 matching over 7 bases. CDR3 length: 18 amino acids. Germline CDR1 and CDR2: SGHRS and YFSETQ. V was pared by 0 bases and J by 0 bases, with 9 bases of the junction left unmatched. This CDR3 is CASSLALGLAVSYNEQFF. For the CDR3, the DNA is TGCGCCAGCAGCTTGGCGTTAGGGCTAGCGGTCTCCTACAATGAGCAGTTCTTC.